Each of the 28 T cell receptor beta chains below was sequenced from the same sample in a study of blood T cell repertoires in COVID-19. TCRdb's table, derived via immunoSEQ multiplex PCR, lists solely in-frame clones and lacks some. The sample includes fewer than 350,000 clones, 75% to 90% of them seen just once. Sequencing was performed on peripheral blood. Receptors were obtained from a woman in her twenties or thirties who had recovered from COVID-19.

This chain uses TRBV7-9 with TRBJ1-2; D is undetermined. The germline V gene encodes CDR1 SEHNR and CDR2 FQNEAQ (reference sequence). This CDR3 spans 14 amino acids. V was cut by 7 bases and J by 0 bases, with 12 bases left in between. The CDR3 loop reads CASTNGEANYGYTF. CDR3 bases: TGTGCCAGCACCAACGGGGAAGCTAACTATGGCTACACCTTC.

The V call is TRBV15, the J call TRBJ1-5, with D possibly TRBD1 on 6 matching bases. V gave up 0 bases and J gave up 1 base, with 13 bases separating them. The germline V gene has CDR1 LNHNV and CDR2 YYDKDF (reference sequence). The CDR3 totals 17 residues. The CDR3 nucleotides read TGTGCCACCAGCAGAGATACAGGGCCCGGAAGCAATCAGCCCCAGCATTTT. Its translation is CATSRDTGPGSNQPQHF.

This chain links TRBV11-2 with TRBJ2-1; 11 bases match TRBD1. The germline CDR1 and CDR2 sequences are SGHAT and FQNNGV. Trimming at V came to 7 bases and at J to 7 bases, leaving 12 bases not matched to a gene. The CDR3 sequence is 16 residues long. The CDR3 coding sequence is TGTGCCAGCACCGCGGGGTATGGGACAGGGGGAAATGAGCAGTTCTTC. It encodes CASTAGYGTGGNEQFF.

The CDR3 DNA reads as TGTGCCAGCAGCTTACGCTATGAAGCTTTCTTT. As protein: CASSLRYEAFF. The V call is TRBV7-2, the J call TRBJ1-1; the D is unclear. The CDR3 is 11 residues long. Germline V lookup: CDR1 SGHTA, CDR2 FQGNSA. Trimming removed 2 bases from V and 7 bases from J, with 5 bases in between.

The CDR3 sequence is CAWVTGGGYGYTF. CDR3 DNA sequence: TGTGCCTGGGTTACAGGGGGGGGGTATGGCTACACCTTC. The chain is built from TRBV30 and TRBJ1-2, with 8 bases aligning to TRBD1. CDR3 length equals 13 residues. V gave up 5 bases and J gave up 5 bases; unmatched junction bases: 7. CDR1 and CDR2 from the germline V gene are GTSNPN and SVGIG (reference sequence).

This chain connects TRBV19 to TRBJ1-2, with D maybe TRBD1 (5 bases). V was trimmed by 8 bases and J by 5 bases, leaving 9 bases between them. Germline CDR1 is LNHDA and CDR2 is SQIVND (reference sequence). CDR3 length: 11 amino acids. CDR3 residues: CASRKGYGYTF. CDR3 in DNA: TGTGCCAGTCGAAAGGGGTATGGCTACACCTTC.

This sequence joins TRBV24-1 and TRBJ1-5; D unresolved. CDR1 KGHDR and CDR2 SFDVKD come from the germline V gene. The CDR3 consists of 14 residues. Trimming removed 9 bases at V and 0 bases at J, with 11 bases between. The DNA for the CDR3 is TGTGCCACCCAGGACTTAAATAGCAATCAGCCCCAGCATTTT. This translates into CATQDLNSNQPQHF.

The chain is built from TRBV27 and TRBJ1-3; D remains ambiguous. Looked up from germline, CDR1 is MNHEY and CDR2 is SMNVEV (reference sequence). V was shortened by 7 bases and J by 4 bases, with 5 bases between the two germline ends. This CDR3 spans 11 amino acids. CDR3 nucleotide sequence: TGTGCCAGCATCATGGGAAACACCATATATTTT. It translates to CASIMGNTIYF.

This rearrangement joins TRBV27 to TRBJ2-5, with a tentative D call TRBD2 (5 bases). Trimming removed 5 bases at V and 5 bases at J, with 15 bases between. This CDR3 is 14 amino acids long. The germline CDR1 and CDR2 sequences are MNHEY and SMNVEV (reference sequence). The CDR3 region has the DNA TGTGCCAGCAGTCCCCGGACCTCGGGGGAGACCCAGTACTTC. Amino acid sequence: CASSPRTSGETQYF.

V gene TRBV27 combines with J gene TRBJ2-7, with a tentative D call TRBD1 (5 bases). The germline CDR1 and CDR2 sequences are MNHEY and SMNVEV (reference sequence). The ends were cut back, 6 bases at V and 6 bases at J, with 24 bases in the middle. CDR3 length equals 16 residues. In nucleotides, the CDR3 is TGTGCCAGCAGCAACCCGCAAAGGGGTGGGGATCTCGAGCAGTACTTC. The encoded protein is CASSNPQRGGDLEQYF.

This chain uses TRBV27 with TRBJ1-5; TRBD1 agrees at 8 bases. V trimming: 6 bases; J trimming: 6 bases; junction bases outside the gene matches: 4. This CDR3 comprises 13 residues. The V gene's germline CDR1 is MNHEY and CDR2 SMNVEV (reference sequence). CDR3 sequence (DNA): TGTGCCAGCAGGTGGGACAGGACTCAGCCCCAGCATTTT. This gives the protein CASRWDRTQPQHF.

J is TRBJ1-2 and V is TRBV30; 8 bases line up with TRBD1. The CDR3 has 13 residues. Per germline, CDR1 GTSNPN and CDR2 SVGIG (reference sequence). Trimming took 4 bases from V and 4 from J; bases not matched to a gene: 5. Here the CDR3 reads CAWTWTGSYGYTF. In nucleotides, the CDR3 is TGTGCCTGGACCTGGACAGGGTCCTATGGCTACACCTTC.

CDR3 residues: CASSMIGDSPLHF. The CDR3 bases are TGTGCCAGTAGTATGATCGGGGATTCACCCCTCCACTTT. This sequence joins TRBV19 and TRBJ1-6; no reliable D call. This CDR3 contains 13 residues. The germline V gene encodes CDR1 LNHDA and CDR2 SQIVND (reference sequence). The V and J ends lost 3 bases and 8 bases respectively, with 8 bases between them.

DNA of the CDR3: TGTGCCAGCAGGATGATTAGTATAGCTTCAGCCAAAAACATTCAGTACTTC. Residues: CASRMISIASAKNIQYF. J is TRBJ2-4 and V is TRBV2; D is unclear. This CDR3 has 17 amino acids. Germline values: CDR1 SNHLY, CDR2 FYNNEI. V dropped 6 bases and J dropped 0 bases, with 18 bases sitting between them.

The chain uses TRBV28 and TRBJ2-4; 9 nucleotides match TRBD1. Germline lookup yields CDR1 MDHEN and CDR2 SYDVKM. The V and J ends lost 3 bases and 7 bases, in that order; junction bases with no gene match: 7. This CDR3 is 15 amino acids long. CDR3 DNA sequence: TGTGCCAGCAGTTTCTCCTTCGGACAGGGGAACATTCAGTACTTC. Encoded protein: CASSFSFGQGNIQYF.

This sequence joins TRBV30 and TRBJ1-5; the D is unclear. CDR1 GTSNPN and CDR2 SVGIG come from the germline V gene (reference sequence). CDR3 length: 14 residues. Trimming stripped 0 bases from V and 1 base from J, with 7 bases between. The CDR3 DNA follows: TGTGCCTGGAGTGTTCCCCGGAGCAATCAGCCCCAGCATTTT. Amino acid sequence: CAWSVPRSNQPQHF. The full variable domain, in which reference TRBV30 and TRBJ1-5 provide the parts outside the CDR3, is SQTIHQWPATLVQPVGSPLSLECTVEGTSNPNLYWYRQAAGRGLQLLFYSVGIGQISSEVPQNLSASRPQDRQFILSSKKLLLSDSGFYLCAWSVPRSNQPQHFGDGTRLSIL.

The rearrangement uses TRBV19 and TRBJ1-5; D remains ambiguous. The CDR3 spans 13 residues. Germline values: CDR1 LNHDA, CDR2 SQIVND (reference sequence). With 9 bases removed from V and 2 bases from J, the gap between germline ends came to 11 bases. CDR3 region: CASADKGNQPQHF. Here the CDR3 DNA reads TGTGCCAGCGCCGACAAGGGCAATCAGCCCCAGCATTTT.

This chain links TRBV30 with TRBJ2-7; 7 bases line up with TRBD1. The V and J ends lost 3 bases and 12 bases, in that order; junction bases with no gene match: 8. Germline lookup yields CDR1 GTSNPN and CDR2 SVGIG (reference sequence). The CDR3 contains 11 residues. The CDR3 protein is CAWSRDSSSYF. CDR3 bases: TGTGCCTGGAGCCGGGACAGTTCTTCGTACTTC.

The chain uses TRBV9 and TRBJ2-1, with TRBD2 identical over 11 bases. Germline lookup yields CDR1 SGDLS and CDR2 YYNGEE. The CDR3 runs to 16 residues. The J segment lost 4 bases and the V segment lost 4 bases, leaving 7 bases of the junction unmatched. Written as DNA, the CDR3 is TGTGCCAGCAGCCCTACCGGGACTAGCGGATACAATGAGCAGTTCTTC. It yields the protein CASSPTGTSGYNEQFF.

The rearrangement uses TRBV27 and TRBJ2-5; a possible D gene is TRBD2 (6 bases). The germline CDR1 and CDR2 sequences are MNHEY and SMNVEV (reference sequence). This CDR3 has 15 amino acids. V was shortened by 2 bases and J by 5 bases, with 15 bases between the two germline ends. The CDR3 bases are TGTGCCAGCAGTTTAGTTTCGGGGGACGGGGAGACCCAGTACTTC. This translates into CASSLVSGDGETQYF.

This chain joins TRBV7-2 and TRBJ2-7; D call uncertain. The CDR3 length is 15 residues. V lost 1 base and J lost 2, with 12 bases in between. Per the germline V gene, CDR1 is SGHTA and CDR2 is FQGNSA. CDR3 residues: CASSLEVGLTYEQYF. DNA of the CDR3: TGTGCCAGCAGCTTAGAGGTCGGGTTAACCTACGAGCAGTACTTC.

The chain recombines TRBV7-8 with TRBJ2-3, with D uncertain. In germline, CDR1 is SGHVS, CDR2 FQNEAQ. The CDR3 extends over 14 amino acids. The V gene lost 1 base and the J gene lost 4 bases, with 9 bases spanning the gap. Here the CDR3 reads CASSLGARADTQYF. The DNA of the CDR3 is TGTGCCAGCAGCTTAGGAGCACGGGCAGATACGCAGTATTTT.

V usage is TRBV4-1 and J usage is TRBJ2-6; weak D call: TRBD1 (6 bases). V lost 2 bases and J lost 0, with 14 bases in between. The CDR3 extends over 18 amino acids. Germline-derived CDR1 and CDR2 are MGHRA and YSYEKL. The CDR3 coding sequence is TGCGCCAGCAGCCAATCCCTGAGGACAGTCTCTGGGGCCAACGTCCTGACTTTC. As protein: CASSQSLRTVSGANVLTF.

J is TRBJ1-5 and V is TRBV28, with D possibly being TRBD1 (5 bases). In germline, CDR1 is MDHEN, CDR2 SYDVKM. V lost 5 bases and J lost 3, with 8 bases in between. The CDR3 loop spans 13 amino acids. The CDR3 nucleotides are TGTGCCAGCAGTGGCAGGGACAATCAGCCCCAGCATTTT. Protein product: CASSGRDNQPQHF.

The chain carries TRBV24-1 and TRBJ2-3; 11 bases agree with TRBD2. Trimming at V came to 4 bases and at J to 6 bases, leaving 14 bases not matched to a gene. Germline loops: CDR1 KGHDR, CDR2 SFDVKD. This CDR3 is 18 amino acids long. Here the CDR3 DNA reads TGTGCCACCAGTGACCCCAAGGGACTAGCGGAGCCCTTCGATACGCAGTATTTT. Protein: CATSDPKGLAEPFDTQYF.

The chain joins TRBV11-2 to TRBJ1-4, with TRBD1 as a possible D gene (6 bases). Germline values: CDR1 SGHAT, CDR2 FQNNGV. V lost 5 bases to trimming and J lost 3 bases, with 16 bases between them. The CDR3 extends over 16 amino acids. This chain's CDR3 is CASSPGGARANEKLFF. For the CDR3, the DNA is TGTGCCAGCAGCCCGGGGGGGGCCCGGGCTAATGAAAAACTGTTTTTT.

The table lists this clone with a few counts. The rearrangement links TRBV3-1 (or the pseudogene TRBV3-2) to TRBJ2-5, with D unclear. V was pared by 6 bases and J by 3 bases, with 2 bases between. The CDR3 totals 10 residues. Germline-derived CDR1 and CDR2 are LGHDT and YNNKEL (reference sequence). CDR3 in DNA: TGTGCCAGCAGTAAAGAGACCCAGTACTTC. This sequence encodes CASSKETQYF.

J is TRBJ2-5 and V is TRBV19, with D maybe TRBD1 (5 bases). This CDR3 spans 15 amino acids. V was shortened by 3 bases and J by 7 bases, with 18 bases between the two germline ends. Germline V lookup: CDR1 LNHDA, CDR2 SQIVND (reference sequence). CDR3 DNA: TGTGCCAGTAGTATTAATCCAGGGCTGTGGACGACCCAGTACTTC. Encoded protein: CASSINPGLWTTQYF.